The entry below describes one TCR beta chain. Trimming at V came to 4 bases and at J to 3 bases, leaving 12 bases not matched to a gene. Germline loops: CDR1 SGHRS, CDR2 YFSETQ. The CDR3 is 17 residues long. PCR was performed a second time for about 7 to 12 cycles using a sample-barcoded 5' primer and a J-beta primer mix. TCRdb used MiXCR to reprocess the 5' RACE reads, holding one entry per CDR3 protein. Among some 760,000 distinct CDR3 sequences listed, 20% to 25% were seen once. This sample is part of a study of blood T cells in healthy people across ages. The same sample was also studied in work on T cells of mothers and their children.

Sequenced sample: blood. The clonotype was recovered from a boy younger than 18 in good health. This chain uses TRBV5-1 with TRBJ2-2; 7 nucleotides align to TRBD1. CDR3 in DNA: TGCGCCAGCAGCCAAAACCCCACAGGGGAGTACACCGGGGAGCTGTTTTTT. This gives the protein CASSQNPTGEYTGELFF.